The next 11 T cell receptor beta chains were all read from a single sample in a study of Ad26.COV2.S vaccination and SARS-CoV-2 variants. Assay: immunoSEQ multiplex PCR; the TCRdb copy retains only in-frame clones and omits some. The sample records about 330,000 clones, 90% being singletons. The treatment here: over 15 received Ad26.COV2.S at low or high dose, single or two shots; about 5 received placebo; per-sample allocation not given. Sampling occurred on day 63 after the first vaccine or placebo injection. This material consisted of peripheral blood, taken in a trial of Ad26.COV2.S vaccine versus placebo. The source of these receptors is a person aged 18-60 years who received the Ad26.COV2.S COVID-19 vaccine or a placebo.

The V and J genes are TRBV6-6 and TRBJ1-5; 9 positions agree with TRBD1. The V segment lost 6 bases and the J segment 7 bases; nucleotides outside the gene matches: 13. CDR1 is MNHNY, CDR2 SVGAGI, per germline (reference sequence). The CDR3 has 16 amino acids. The CDR3 is CASRNLQGARGQPQHF. DNA for the CDR3: TGTGCCAGCAGGAACTTACAGGGGGCAAGGGGGCAGCCCCAGCATTTT.

The V and J genes are TRBV2 and TRBJ1-1, with D hard to call. CDR1 and CDR2 (germline): SNHLY, FYNNEI. Trimming removed 7 bases from V and 0 bases from J, with 9 bases in between. This CDR3 is built from 13 residues. CDR3 residues: CASTTGLNTEAFF. CDR3 nucleotide sequence: TGTGCCAGCACAACGGGGTTGAACACTGAAGCTTTCTTT.

This chain joins TRBV6-5 and TRBJ1-2; no clear D gene. Germline lookup yields CDR1 MNHEY and CDR2 SVGAGI. The CDR3 is made up of 11 amino acids. Trimming took 6 bases from V and 4 from J, leaving 6 bases between them. The CDR3 reads CASSDTYGYTF. As DNA, the CDR3 is TGTGCCAGCAGCGACACCTATGGCTACACCTTC.

CDR3 in amino acids: CASSLDRGQLNEKLFF. The DNA of the CDR3 is TGTGCCAGCAGCTTAGATCGGGGACAGTTAAATGAAAAACTGTTTTTT. V and J are TRBV11-2 and TRBJ1-4, with TRBD1 matching over 7 bases. J lost 5 bases, V lost 0 bases, and 6 bases had no gene match. Per germline, CDR1 SGHAT and CDR2 FQNNGV. The CDR3 totals 16 residues.

This chain uses TRBV11-1 with TRBJ1-1; D is possibly TRBD1 (5 bases). The V gene's germline CDR1 is SGHAT and CDR2 FQDESV (reference sequence). This CDR3 comprises 13 residues. Trimming left V 1 base short and J 5 bases short, with 8 bases between. CDR3 in amino acids: CASSLVGGTEAFF. CDR3 nucleotide sequence: TGTGCCAGCAGCTTAGTTGGGGGAACTGAAGCTTTCTTT.

V is TRBV7-2 and J is TRBJ2-7, with 7 positions matching TRBD2. J lost 6 bases, V lost 1 base, and 12 bases had no gene match. CDR1 is SGHTA and CDR2 is FQGNSA in the germline V gene. The CDR3 consists of 16 residues. The CDR3 sequence: CASSLVGGGVLGEQYV. In nucleotides, the CDR3 is TGTGCCAGCAGCTTAGTGGGGGGAGGGGTTTTAGGCGAGCAGTACGTC.

This chain joins TRBV6-5 and TRBJ1-2, with D perhaps matching TRBD1 (5 bases). This CDR3 has 14 residues. V was pared by 5 bases and J by 7 bases, with 17 bases between. The germline gives CDR1 MNHEY, CDR2 SVGAGI. CDR3 residues: CASSPDTGIRGYTF. The CDR3 DNA sequence: TGTGCCAGCAGTCCGGACACGGGGATACGTGGCTACACCTTC.

This chain connects TRBV28 to TRBJ1-4, with D perhaps matching TRBD1 (5 bases). The CDR3 runs to 15 residues. CDR1 and CDR2 from the germline V gene are MDHEN and SYDVKM. Trimming left V 4 bases short and J 3 bases short, with 12 bases between. Here the CDR3 DNA reads TGTGCCAGCAGTTCAATGGGGGGGTCTAATGAAAAACTGTTTTTT. Its translation: CASSSMGGSNEKLFF.

This chain connects TRBV5-6 to TRBJ1-1; possibly TRBD1 for D (5 bases). Germline assignment: CDR1 SGHDT and CDR2 YYEEEE. The V and J ends lost 6 bases and 0 bases respectively, with 12 bases between them. CDR3 length: 14 residues. CDR3 sequence: CASNIQGMNTEAFF. The CDR3 coding sequence is TGTGCCAGCAACATTCAGGGCATGAACACTGAAGCTTTCTTT.

This chain joins TRBV19 and TRBJ2-3; 9 positions match TRBD2. The germline V gene encodes CDR1 LNHDA and CDR2 SQIVND (reference sequence). Trimming removed 7 bases from V and 5 bases from J; junction bases left unmatched: 4. CDR3 length: 13 residues. The CDR3 sequence is CASNSGGLDTQYF. Here the CDR3 DNA reads TGTGCCAGTAATAGCGGGGGATTAGATACGCAGTATTTT.

The chain is built from TRBV5-6 and TRBJ1-3; D is ambiguous. The germline V gene encodes CDR1 SGHDT and CDR2 YYEEEE. The CDR3 is 14 residues long. With 0 bases removed from V and 3 bases from J, the gap between germline ends came to 7 bases. CDR3 nucleotide sequence: TGTGCCAGCAGCTTGGGAGGGAATGGAAACACCATATATTTT. This encodes CASSLGGNGNTIYF.